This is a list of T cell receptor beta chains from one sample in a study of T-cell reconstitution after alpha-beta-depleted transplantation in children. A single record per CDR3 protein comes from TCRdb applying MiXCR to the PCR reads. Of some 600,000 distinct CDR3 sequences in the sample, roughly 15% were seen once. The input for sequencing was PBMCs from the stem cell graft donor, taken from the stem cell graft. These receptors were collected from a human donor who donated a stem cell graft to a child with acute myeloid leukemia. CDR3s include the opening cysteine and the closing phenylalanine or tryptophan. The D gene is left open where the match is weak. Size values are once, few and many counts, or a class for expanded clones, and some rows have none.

CDR3: CASTRGAQLGEQFF
DNA: TGTGCCAGCACCCGGGGAGCCCAATTGGGTGAGCAGTTCTTC
J: TRBJ2-1
D: NA
size: few
V: TRBV7-2

CDR3: CATSDFGGQPREQFF
DNA: TGTGCCACCAGTGATTTCGGGGGACAGCCGAGAGAGCAGTTCTTC
J: TRBJ2-1
D: NA
size: NA
V: TRBV24-1

CDR3: CAIPFCLQETQYF
DNA: TGTGCCATCCCTTTCTGCCTCCAAGAGACCCAGTACTTC
J: TRBJ2-5
D: NA
size: many
V: TRBV6-8

CDR3: CSASLGQGFDEQFF
DNA: TGCAGCGCTTCCTTAGGACAGGGGTTCGATGAGCAGTTCTTC
J: TRBJ2-1
D: TRBD1
size: many
V: TRBV29-1

CDR3: CAWSVSWPGAGKNEQFF
DNA: TGTGCCTGGAGTGTTTCTTGGCCGGGGGCCGGGAAGAATGAGCAGTTCTTC
J: TRBJ2-1
D: NA
size: NA
V: TRBV30

CDR3: CASSLEGETPQHF
DNA: TGTGCCAGCAGCTTAGAAGGGGAGACGCCCCAGCATTTT
J: TRBJ1-5
D: NA
size: NA
V: TRBV13

CDR3: CASSRGAEAVNEKLFF
DNA: TGTGCCAGCAGTAGAGGGGCGGAAGCGGTTAATGAAAAACTGTTTTTT
J: TRBJ1-4
D: NA
size: many
V: TRBV6-5

CDR3: CASSHIAGGYNEQFF
DNA: TGCGCCAGCAGCCACATAGCGGGGGGGTACAATGAGCAGTTCTTC
J: TRBJ2-1
D: TRBD2
size: few
V: TRBV4-3

CDR3: CSVEGQGRPGANVLTF
DNA: TGCAGCGTTGAAGGCCAGGGGAGGCCTGGGGCCAACGTCCTGACTTTC
J: TRBJ2-6
D: NA
size: many
V: TRBV29-1

CDR3: CSASTTSQPQHF
DNA: TGCAGTGCTAGCACCACGAGCCAGCCCCAGCATTTT
J: TRBJ1-5
D: NA
size: few
V: TRBV20-1

CDR3: CAWAGFGRNLYEQYF
DNA: TGTGCCTGGGCGGGGTTTGGGCGCAACCTCTACGAGCAGTACTTC
J: TRBJ2-7
D: NA
size: NA
V: TRBV30

CDR3: CASSRRLYGYTF
DNA: TGTGCCAGCTCCAGGAGGCTCTATGGCTACACCTTC
J: TRBJ1-2
D: NA
size: NA
V: TRBV6-1

CDR3: CSVDPLDRGNGYTF
DNA: TGCAGCGTTGACCCCCTGGACAGGGGAAATGGCTACACCTTC
J: TRBJ1-2
D: TRBD1
size: many
V: TRBV29-1

CDR3: CASSPGAGEQYF
DNA: TGTGCCAGCTCTCCCGGGGCAGGCGAGCAGTACTTC
J: TRBJ2-7
D: NA
size: many
V: TRBV6-5

CDR3: CASSPGSDTQYF
DNA: TGTGCCAGCAGCCCAGGGTCAGATACGCAGTATTTT
J: TRBJ2-3
D: NA
size: few
V: TRBV5-6

CDR3: CASSQDRPATNEKLFF
DNA: TGCGCCAGCAGCCAAGATCGTCCCGCAACTAATGAAAAACTGTTTTTT
J: TRBJ1-4
D: NA
size: few
V: TRBV4-1

CDR3: CASSVGGDNYGYTF
DNA: TGTGCCAGCAGCGTAGGCGGAGACAACTATGGCTACACCTTC
J: TRBJ1-2
D: NA
size: many
V: TRBV9

CDR3: CSVRPTSGGTDTQYF
DNA: TGCAGCGTTCGCCCTACTAGCGGGGGCACAGATACGCAGTATTTT
J: TRBJ2-3
D: TRBD2
size: many
V: TRBV29-1

CDR3: CASSSLPIQETQYF
DNA: TGCGCCAGCAGCTCTTTACCAATCCAAGAGACCCAGTACTTC
J: TRBJ2-5
D: NA
size: once
V: TRBV5-1

CDR3: CASSIAPEAFF
DNA: TGTGCCAGCAGCATAGCCCCTGAAGCTTTCTTT
J: TRBJ1-1
D: NA
size: NA
V: TRBV7-9

CDR3: CASTFSRVVYGNTIYF
DNA: TGTGCCAGCACCTTTTCTAGGGTCGTCTATGGAAACACCATATATTTT
J: TRBJ1-3
D: NA
size: few
V: TRBV12-3/TRBV12-4

CDR3: CSAFLENEQFF
DNA: TGCAGTGCCTTTCTGGAGAATGAGCAGTTCTTC
J: TRBJ2-1
D: NA
size: few
V: TRBV20-1

CDR3: CASSPGIGGYQETQYF
DNA: TGTGCCAGCAGCCCCGGAATTGGTGGGTACCAAGAGACCCAGTACTTC
J: TRBJ2-5
D: NA
size: NA
V: TRBV11-2

CDR3: CASSWDRARETQYF
DNA: TGTGCCAGCAGCTGGGACAGGGCCCGAGAGACCCAGTACTTC
J: TRBJ2-5
D: TRBD1
size: few
V: TRBV12-3/TRBV12-4

CDR3: CSARQTVNYGYTF
DNA: TGCAGTGCTCGGCAGACGGTAAACTATGGCTACACCTTC
J: TRBJ1-2
D: NA
size: many
V: TRBV20-1

CDR3: CSASKTHREQYF
DNA: TGCAGTGCTTCCAAGACCCACCGCGAGCAGTACTTC
J: TRBJ2-7
D: NA
size: NA
V: TRBV20-1

CDR3: CSARDKRRHTQYF
DNA: TGCAGTGCTAGGGACAAGAGACGGCATACGCAGTATTTT
J: TRBJ2-3
D: NA
size: NA
V: TRBV20-1

CDR3: CASSPFLAGSSYEQYF
DNA: TGTGCCAGCAGCCCCTTCTTAGCGGGGAGCTCCTACGAGCAGTACTTC
J: TRBJ2-7
D: TRBD2
size: once
V: TRBV3-1

CDR3: CAISESRSFYEQYF
DNA: TGTGCCATCAGTGAGTCTAGGTCCTTCTACGAGCAGTACTTC
J: TRBJ2-7
D: NA
size: many
V: TRBV10-3

CDR3: CSARQRGGAQRGYTF
DNA: TGCAGTGCTAGACAAAGGGGGGGGGCTCAGAGAGGCTACACCTTC
J: TRBJ1-2
D: NA
size: many
V: TRBV20-1

CDR3: CSARVTGGGNQPQHF
DNA: TGCAGTGCTAGGGTGACAGGCGGGGGCAATCAGCCCCAGCATTTT
J: TRBJ1-5
D: NA
size: few
V: TRBV20-1

CDR3: CASSSGSGGGYTF
DNA: TGTGCCAGCAGCTCCGGGTCTGGTGGTGGCTACACCTTC
J: TRBJ1-2
D: NA
size: NA
V: TRBV7-9

CDR3: CASVGTGLNQPQHF
DNA: TGTGCCAGCGTCGGGACAGGGCTCAATCAGCCCCAGCATTTT
J: TRBJ1-5
D: TRBD1
size: few
V: TRBV12-3/TRBV12-4

CDR3: CASSLQGRKETQYF
DNA: TGTGCCAGCAGCTTGCAGGGGCGGAAAGAGACCCAGTACTTC
J: TRBJ2-5
D: NA
size: many
V: TRBV7-6

CDR3: CASGQVVDTQYF
DNA: TGTGCCAGCGGACAGGTGGTCGATACGCAGTATTTT
J: TRBJ2-3
D: TRBD1
size: NA
V: TRBV6-2/TRBV6-3

CDR3: CASSLADGTGEYF
DNA: TGTGCCAGCAGTTTAGCGGACGGGACAGGGGAGTACTTC
J: TRBJ2-7
D: TRBD1
size: NA
V: TRBV12-3/TRBV12-4

CDR3: CASSSRNEKLFF
DNA: TGTGCCAGCAGCTCGAGGAATGAAAAACTGTTTTTT
J: TRBJ1-4
D: NA
size: NA
V: TRBV7-2

CDR3: CASSPRQKMDEKLFF
DNA: TGTGCCAGCAGCCCCCGACAGAAAATGGATGAAAAACTGTTTTTT
J: TRBJ1-4
D: NA
size: NA
V: TRBV7-9

CDR3: CASSLNGDSRYSPLHF
DNA: TGTGCCAGCAGCTTAAACGGGGACAGCCGGTATTCACCCCTCCACTTT
J: TRBJ1-6
D: TRBD1
size: NA
V: TRBV7-2

CDR3: CSAKAGTDYEQYF
DNA: TGCAGTGCTAAAGCCGGGACAGACTACGAGCAGTACTTC
J: TRBJ2-7
D: TRBD1
size: NA
V: TRBV20-1

CDR3: CSALGQGANEQFF
DNA: TGCAGTGCTCTCGGACAGGGAGCGAATGAGCAGTTCTTC
J: TRBJ2-1
D: TRBD1
size: NA
V: TRBV20-1

CDR3: CASSLVGGRTEAFF
DNA: TGCGCCAGCAGCCTCGTCGGGGGCAGGACTGAAGCTTTCTTT
J: TRBJ1-1
D: NA
size: NA
V: TRBV5-1

CDR3: CASSPFPPGEGGYTF
DNA: TGTGCCAGCTCACCATTCCCTCCGGGAGAGGGTGGCTACACCTTC
J: TRBJ1-2
D: NA
size: many
V: TRBV18

CDR3: CSAINPGEPYNEQFF
DNA: TGCAGTGCTATCAACCCGGGGGAACCCTACAATGAGCAGTTCTTC
J: TRBJ2-1
D: NA
size: NA
V: TRBV20-1

CDR3: CASSFRPVGGETQYF
DNA: TGTGCCAGCAGTTTTCGTCCCGTCGGAGGTGAGACCCAGTACTTC
J: TRBJ2-5
D: NA
size: many
V: TRBV12-3/TRBV12-4

CDR3: CASSMGDSGGNEQFF
DNA: TGCGCCAGCAGCATGGGGGACAGTGGTGGGAATGAGCAGTTCTTC
J: TRBJ2-1
D: TRBD1
size: many
V: TRBV5-1

CDR3: CASSSGGAYDQYF
DNA: TGTGCCAGCAGTTCGGGCGGAGCCTACGACCAGTACTTC
J: TRBJ2-7
D: NA
size: NA
V: TRBV12-3/TRBV12-4

CDR3: CASSLGQGRYEQFF
DNA: TGTGCCAGCAGTTTGGGACAGGGGCGGTATGAGCAGTTCTTC
J: TRBJ2-1
D: TRBD1
size: many
V: TRBV7-2

CDR3: CSVSRGLGYTF
DNA: TGCAGCGTGTCCAGGGGGCTTGGCTACACCTTC
J: TRBJ1-2
D: TRBD1
size: many
V: TRBV29-1

CDR3: CASTWGMAADTQYF
DNA: TGTGCCAGCACCTGGGGGATGGCGGCAGATACGCAGTATTTT
J: TRBJ2-3
D: NA
size: once
V: TRBV12-3/TRBV12-4